These 21 T cell receptor beta chains were all obtained from the same sample, sequenced in a study of cytomegalovirus exposure and HLA in healthy donors. With 60 Vbeta and 13 Jbeta primers, the PCR was carried out. Method: immunoSEQ multiplex PCR; TCRdb's copy keeps in-frame clones and lacks some. The sample contains more than 250,000 clones, around 90% of which appear only once. Sequenced material: PBMCs. The receptors shown here come from a woman younger than 35 in good health and CMV-seronegative.

This clone was observed a single time. V is TRBV6-5 and J is TRBJ1-2; D is perhaps TRBD1 (5 bases). V was trimmed by 0 bases and J by 2 bases, leaving 10 bases between them. CDR3 size: 15 residues. The V gene's germline CDR1 is MNHEY and CDR2 SVGAGI. DNA for the CDR3: TGTGCCAGCAGTTACTCGGCAGGGCTGAACTATGGCTACACCTTC. Translation: CASSYSAGLNYGYTF.

This clone was seen a handful of times. The chain has TRBV27 and TRBJ2-1; 8 bases align to TRBD2. V shed 5 bases, J shed 5 bases, and the junction held 14 bases outside the gene matches. This CDR3 has 17 residues. Germline assignment: CDR1 MNHEY and CDR2 SMNVEV (reference sequence). The CDR3 DNA reads TGTGCCAGCAGTCCCCCCCGGGGGGGGGCGGTAAACAATGAGCAGTTCTTC. Amino acids: CASSPPRGGAVNNEQFF.

The rearrangement links TRBV6-4 to TRBJ2-1, with 10 bases aligning to TRBD2. The germline V gene has CDR1 MRHNA and CDR2 SNTAGT. The CDR3 runs 15 residues. The junction had 4 bases not matched to a gene; V was cut back by 3 bases and J by 5 bases. CDR3 in amino acids: CASSEERGGHNEQFF. CDR3 sequence (DNA): TGTGCCAGCAGTGAGGAGCGGGGGGGCCACAATGAGCAGTTCTTC.

The chain joins TRBV11-2 to TRBJ2-1; tentative D call: TRBD1 (5 bases). CDR3 size: 15 residues. Germline assignment: CDR1 SGHAT and CDR2 FQNNGV. Trimming pared 6 bases from V and 2 bases from J, leaving 14 bases between. The CDR3 loop reads CASRPQGTAYNEQFF. In DNA, the CDR3 is TGTGCCAGCAGACCCCAGGGAACGGCCTACAATGAGCAGTTCTTC.

This clone was observed a single time. J is TRBJ2-5 and V is TRBV30; 8 nucleotides match TRBD1. This CDR3 comprises 15 residues. Germline CDR1 and CDR2: GTSNPN and SVGIG (reference sequence). V lost 1 base, J lost 7 bases, and 11 bases stayed unmatched. The CDR3 here is CAWSAPGQVLGTQYF. DNA of the CDR3: TGTGCCTGGAGTGCCCCGGGACAGGTTCTTGGGACCCAGTACTTC.

The chain couples TRBV2 to TRBJ2-3; D may be TRBD1 (5 bases). Germline CDR1 and CDR2: SNHLY and FYNNEI. The CDR3 runs to 15 residues. Trimming removed 1 base from V and 1 base from J, with 9 bases in between. The CDR3 is CASSEGLGGTDTQYF. The CDR3 DNA reads TGTGCCAGCAGTGAAGGATTAGGGGGCACAGATACGCAGTATTTT.

The rearrangement joins TRBV9 to TRBJ1-2, with 12 bases fitting TRBD1. The germline V gene encodes CDR1 SGDLS and CDR2 YYNGEE. V gave up 3 bases and J gave up 8 bases; unmatched junction bases: 11. The CDR3 sequence is 16 residues long. Written as DNA, the CDR3 is TGTGCCAGCAGCGGAGGGGACAGGGGGCTTCCTGAAGGCTACACCTTC. Encoded protein: CASSGGDRGLPEGYTF.

The gene calls are TRBV28 and TRBJ1-2, with 8 bases aligning to TRBD1. CDR1 MDHEN and CDR2 SYDVKM come from the germline V gene. J was trimmed by 3 bases and V by 6 bases; bases with no gene match: 18. CDR3 length: 18 residues. The CDR3 loop reads CASRSGGQGTLGDYGYTF. The CDR3 DNA reads as TGTGCCAGCAGATCCGGCGGACAGGGCACTCTAGGGGACTATGGCTACACCTTC.

V is TRBV5-8 and J is TRBJ1-1, with D maybe TRBD1 (6 bases). The CDR3 loop spans 15 amino acids. Trimming stripped 5 bases from V and 5 bases from J, with 19 bases between. The germline CDR1 and CDR2 sequences are SGHTS and YDEGEE. CDR3 protein: CASRYPGGLITEAFF. The CDR3 nucleotides are TGTGCCAGCAGGTACCCCGGGGGGCTCATTACTGAAGCTTTCTTT.

The gene calls are TRBV7-3 and TRBJ2-5, with unresolved D. CDR3 length: 13 amino acids. Between the trimmed V and J ends, which lost 5 bases and 4 bases, there was a span of 11 bases. Germline V lookup: CDR1 SGHTA, CDR2 FQGTGA. The CDR3 nucleotides read TGTGCCAGCAGCGCGTTATCGTCAGAGACCCAGTACTTC. This gives the protein CASSALSSETQYF.

As for this clone: One end of the junction does not line up with germline, which may come from a read error. V usage is TRBV7-9 and J usage is TRBJ1-3, with no clear D. The CDR3 contains 14 residues. Per the germline V gene, CDR1 is SEHNR and CDR2 is FQNEAQ (reference sequence). The CDR3 DNA reads TGTTCCAGCAACATCGGGATCTCTGGAAACACCATATATTTT. Protein: CSSNIGISGNTIYF.

V usage is TRBV14 and J usage is TRBJ1-3; unclear D gene. The CDR3 consists of 17 residues. V lost 2 bases to trimming and J lost 0 bases, with 14 bases between them. Germline V gene lookup returns CDR1 SGHDN and CDR2 FVKESK. The CDR3 DNA sequence: TGTGCCAGCAGCCAACAATTCTTGGGGAGCTCTGGAAACACCATATATTTT. Protein sequence: CASSQQFLGSSGNTIYF.

V gene TRBV15 combines with J gene TRBJ1-4; tentative D call: TRBD1 (5 bases). The V gene's germline CDR1 is LNHNV and CDR2 YYDKDF (reference sequence). The V end lost 2 bases, the J end lost 8 bases, and 12 bases lay between the germline ends. The CDR3 runs 14 residues. CDR3 residues: CATSRQGGGEKLFF. The CDR3 DNA reads TGTGCCACCAGCAGACAGGGAGGAGGCGAAAAACTGTTTTTT.

The rearrangement uses TRBV9 and TRBJ1-1; 8 positions match TRBD1. From germline, CDR1 is SGDLS and CDR2 YYNGEE. The CDR3 is made up of 14 amino acids. Unmatched junction bases numbered 14, after V lost 4 bases and J lost 12 bases. Written as DNA, the CDR3 is TGTGCCAGCAGCCCAACAGGGGGGTCCAGTCACACTTTCTTT. Translation gives CASSPTGGSSHTFF.

This CDR3 is CASSLSGLSEQYF. The CDR3 DNA is TGTGCCAGCAGCTTATCAGGGTTGAGCGAGCAGTACTTC. The chain recombines TRBV7-6 with TRBJ2-7; tentative D call: TRBD1 (5 bases). This CDR3 has 13 residues. CDR1 is SGHVS and CDR2 is FNYEAQ in the germline V gene. The ends were cut back, 2 bases at V and 6 bases at J, with 11 bases in the middle.

The chain couples TRBV7-2 to TRBJ1-1; D perhaps matches TRBD1 (5 bases). Germline-derived CDR1 and CDR2 are SGHTA and FQGNSA. V shed 6 bases and J shed 1 base, with 9 bases lying between them. The CDR3 runs to 13 residues. The CDR3 coding sequence is TGTGCCAGCAGTATGGGGGGGAACACTGAAGCTTTCTTT. Translated: CASSMGGNTEAFF.

V is TRBV11-2 and J is TRBJ2-5; weak D call: TRBD2 (6 bases). The DNA matches TRBJ2-7 better at its end, which makes the J call doubtful. This CDR3 is built from 16 residues. Germline V lookup: CDR1 SGHAT, CDR2 FQNNGV. In DNA, the CDR3 is TGTGCCAGCAGCTTACTTCTGGGGGGAGGATCCTACGAGCAGTACTTC. This encodes CASSLLLGGGSYEQYF.

This chain links TRBV27 with TRBJ1-1; 10 bases are shared with TRBD1. The V gene end was trimmed by 3 bases and the J gene end by 0 bases; junction bases not matched to a gene: 10. The V gene's germline CDR1 is MNHEY and CDR2 SMNVEV (reference sequence). The CDR3 is made up of 18 amino acids. CDR3 nucleotides: TGTGCCAGCAGTTTCATAAATCCGACAGGGGGCATGAACACTGAAGCTTTCTTT. The encoded protein is CASSFINPTGGMNTEAFF.

V and J are TRBV30 and TRBJ2-5; no clear D. CDR1 and CDR2 (germline): GTSNPN, SVGIG (reference sequence). V lost 0 bases to trimming and J lost 4 bases, with 3 bases between them. This CDR3 is built from 11 residues. This CDR3 is CAWSVRETQYF. In DNA, the CDR3 is TGTGCCTGGAGTGTGAGAGAGACCCAGTACTTC.

The chain uses TRBV11-2 and TRBJ2-7; TRBD2 agrees at 13 bases. Germline lookup yields CDR1 SGHAT and CDR2 FQNNGV. After removal of 5 bases from V and 6 bases from J, the junction contained 13 bases not matched to a gene. The CDR3 sequence is 17 residues long. The CDR3 region is CASSPSGLAGRAGEQYF. CDR3 bases: TGTGCCAGCAGCCCATCGGGACTAGCGGGGAGGGCCGGCGAGCAGTACTTC.

Only one count was recorded for this clone. The chain has TRBV5-4 and TRBJ2-3, with TRBD2 matching over 13 bases. Per the germline V gene, CDR1 is SGHNT and CDR2 is YYREEE (reference sequence). The CDR3 sequence is 16 residues long. J gave up 4 bases and V 4 bases, and 6 bases lay outside the gene matches. CDR3 DNA sequence: TGTGCCAGCAGCCCCGGGACTAGCGGGGCTTCAGATACGCAGTATTTT. Translated, it gives CASSPGTSGASDTQYF.